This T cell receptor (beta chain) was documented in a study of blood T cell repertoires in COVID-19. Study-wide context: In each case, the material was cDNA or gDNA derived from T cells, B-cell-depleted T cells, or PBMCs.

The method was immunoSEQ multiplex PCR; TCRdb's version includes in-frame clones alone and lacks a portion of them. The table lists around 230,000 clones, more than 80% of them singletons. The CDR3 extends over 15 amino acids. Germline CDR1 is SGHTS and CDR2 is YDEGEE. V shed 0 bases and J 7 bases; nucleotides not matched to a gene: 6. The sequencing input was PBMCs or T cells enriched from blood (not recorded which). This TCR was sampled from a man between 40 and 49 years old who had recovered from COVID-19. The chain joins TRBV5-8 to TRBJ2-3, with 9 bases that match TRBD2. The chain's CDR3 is CASSLELAGHHTQYF. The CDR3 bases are TGTGCCAGCAGCTTGGAGCTAGCGGGACACCATACGCAGTATTTT. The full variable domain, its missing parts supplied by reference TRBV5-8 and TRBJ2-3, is EAGVTQSPTHLIKTRGQQATLRCSPISGHTSVYWYQQALGLGLQFLLWYDEGEERNRGNFPPRFSGRQFPNYSSELNVNALELEDSALYLCASSLELAGHHTQYFGPGTRLTVL.